The sequence of this TCR beta chain was determined in a study of blood T cell repertoires in COVID-19. Study overall: The origin of the acute and convalescent COVID-19 samples was the United States, Italy and Spain.

V lost 1 base and J lost 2; bases outside the gene matches: 5. This CDR3 spans 15 amino acids. The germline gives CDR1 LGHDT, CDR2 YNNKEL (reference sequence). In the original workflow: Reference gene primer amplification in the assay estimated nucleated cell counts. The method was immunoSEQ multiplex PCR; TCRdb's version includes in-frame clones alone and lacks a portion of them. V and J calls and clone size follow that table, whereas D and trimming were derived from the DNA. Among tens of thousands of clones listed, over 70% were seen once. This chain joins TRBV3-1 (or the pseudogene TRBV3-2) and TRBJ2-7; 7 bases are shared with TRBD2. The receptor was derived from a human donor in a cohort sampled during active COVID-19. Sequenced input: peripheral blood. The CDR3 reads CASSQAPSGTYEQYF. CDR3 DNA sequence: TGTGCCAGCAGCCAAGCGCCTAGCGGTACCTACGAGCAGTACTTC.